Listed below are T cell receptor beta chains from one sample, sequenced in a study of T-cell reconstitution after alpha-beta-depleted transplantation in children. One entry per CDR3 protein, called by TCRdb with MiXCR from the PCR reads. The table records 700,000 to 950,000 distinct CDR3 sequences, around 17% of them present only once. The sequences come from PBMCs, mostly from graft donor cells, collected 360 days after TCRalphabeta/CD19-depleted stem cell transplant. The receptors come from a male patient younger than 18 who had a stem cell transplant for acute lymphoblastic leukemia, so the T cells may come from the graft donor. Both conserved end residues are part of each CDR3. Fields, in order: V gene, D gene, clone size, J gene, CDR3 protein, CDR3 DNA. The D gene is left open where the match is weak. Some rows have no size entry. The others give once, few or many, or a class for an expanded clone.

v_gene: TRBV11-3; d_gene: NA; abundance: NA; j_gene: TRBJ2-5; CDR3aa: CASSLSRQAETQYF; CDR3nt: TGTGCCAGCAGCTTATCCCGACAAGCTGAGACCCAGTACTTC
v_gene: TRBV5-1; d_gene: NA; abundance: NA; j_gene: TRBJ2-5; CDR3aa: CASRRQNLQETQYF; CDR3nt: TGCGCCAGCAGGAGACAGAATCTACAAGAGACCCAGTACTTC
v_gene: TRBV19; d_gene: TRBD2; abundance: few; j_gene: TRBJ2-1; CDR3aa: CASKTLAGVRNEQFF; CDR3nt: TGTGCCAGTAAAACACTAGCGGGAGTGAGGAATGAGCAGTTCTTC
v_gene: TRBV6-6; d_gene: NA; abundance: many; j_gene: TRBJ2-5; CDR3aa: CASRRQPEETQYF; CDR3nt: TGTGCCAGCAGACGACAGCCTGAAGAGACCCAGTACTTC
v_gene: TRBV4-1; d_gene: TRBD1; abundance: NA; j_gene: TRBJ2-7; CDR3aa: CASSPTGQGAYEQYF; CDR3nt: TGCGCCAGCAGCCCTACGGGACAGGGGGCCTACGAGCAGTACTTC
v_gene: TRBV25-1; d_gene: NA; abundance: many; j_gene: TRBJ2-6; CDR3aa: CASRPLSGANVLTF; CDR3nt: TGTGCCAGCAGACCTCTCTCTGGGGCCAACGTCCTGACTTTC
v_gene: TRBV20-1; d_gene: NA; abundance: few; j_gene: TRBJ2-1; CDR3aa: CSARTGPSSYNEQFF; CDR3nt: TGCAGTGCTAGGACGGGTCCGAGCTCCTACAATGAGCAGTTCTTC
v_gene: TRBV12-3/TRBV12-4; d_gene: NA; abundance: NA; j_gene: TRBJ2-1; CDR3aa: CASRRGGSYNEQFF; CDR3nt: TGTGCCAGCAGACGCGGCGGGTCTTACAATGAGCAGTTCTTC
v_gene: TRBV7-7; d_gene: NA; abundance: few; j_gene: TRBJ2-1; CDR3aa: CASSPLAGVEFF; CDR3nt: TGTGCCAGCAGCCCCCTAGCAGGGGTCGAGTTCTTC
v_gene: TRBV12-3/TRBV12-4; d_gene: TRBD2; abundance: few; j_gene: TRBJ2-7; CDR3aa: CASSSPGLADYEQYF; CDR3nt: TGTGCCAGCAGTAGCCCGGGACTAGCAGACTACGAGCAGTACTTC
v_gene: TRBV30; d_gene: NA; abundance: once; j_gene: TRBJ2-5; CDR3aa: CAWGTEYQETQYF; CDR3nt: TGTGCCTGGGGGACTGAGTACCAAGAGACCCAGTACTTC
v_gene: TRBV7-3; d_gene: TRBD1; abundance: NA; j_gene: TRBJ2-5; CDR3aa: CVSSPYTGTGRPETQYF; CDR3nt: TGTGTCAGCAGCCCATATACCGGGACAGGTAGACCAGAGACCCAGTACTTC
v_gene: TRBV21-1; d_gene: NA; abundance: few; j_gene: TRBJ2-5; CDR3aa: CASSKAAVAGRKTQYF; CDR3nt: TGTGCCAGCAGCAAAGCGGCGGTAGCGGGAAGGAAGACCCAGTACTTC
v_gene: TRBV19; d_gene: TRBD2; abundance: NA; j_gene: TRBJ2-5; CDR3aa: CASSIWTSGQETQYF; CDR3nt: TGTGCCAGTAGTATCTGGACTAGCGGGCAAGAGACCCAGTACTTC
v_gene: TRBV3-1; d_gene: TRBD2; abundance: few; j_gene: TRBJ2-1; CDR3aa: CASSQHRGWREAYNEQFF; CDR3nt: TGTGCCAGCAGCCAGCACCGAGGGTGGCGGGAGGCCTACAATGAGCAGTTCTTC
v_gene: TRBV5-6; d_gene: NA; abundance: NA; j_gene: TRBJ2-1; CDR3aa: CASSSLDAEQFF; CDR3nt: TGTGCCAGCAGCTCGCTAGATGCTGAGCAGTTCTTC
v_gene: TRBV7-2; d_gene: TRBD2; abundance: NA; j_gene: TRBJ2-1; CDR3aa: CASSLDRLAGGPSSYNEQFF; CDR3nt: TGTGCCAGCAGCCTCGACAGGTTAGCGGGAGGGCCTAGCTCCTACAATGAGCAGTTCTTC
v_gene: TRBV12-3/TRBV12-4; d_gene: NA; abundance: many; j_gene: TRBJ2-3; CDR3aa: CASSLGRSHTDTQYF; CDR3nt: TGTGCCAGCAGTTTGGGTAGGAGTCACACAGATACGCAGTATTTT
v_gene: TRBV20-1; d_gene: TRBD1; abundance: few; j_gene: TRBJ2-1; CDR3aa: CSAQDRGRRYNEQFF; CDR3nt: TGCAGTGCTCAGGACAGGGGTCGAAGGTACAATGAGCAGTTCTTC
v_gene: TRBV9; d_gene: TRBD2; abundance: few; j_gene: TRBJ2-7; CDR3aa: CASNGDYELQQYF; CDR3nt: TGTGCCAGCAATGGGGACTACGAACTCCAGCAGTACTTC
v_gene: TRBV25-1; d_gene: NA; abundance: few; j_gene: TRBJ2-2; CDR3aa: CASSDPGGGAGELFF; CDR3nt: TGTGCCAGCAGTGATCCTGGGGGTGGGGCCGGGGAGCTGTTTTTT
v_gene: TRBV7-9; d_gene: TRBD2; abundance: many; j_gene: TRBJ2-7; CDR3aa: CASSLAGGPDEQYF; CDR3nt: TGTGCCAGCAGCTTAGCGGGAGGGCCAGACGAGCAGTACTTC
v_gene: TRBV15; d_gene: NA; abundance: few; j_gene: TRBJ2-1; CDR3aa: CATSGTTYNEQFF; CDR3nt: TGTGCCACCAGCGGAACTACTTACAATGAGCAGTTCTTC
v_gene: TRBV5-1; d_gene: NA; abundance: NA; j_gene: TRBJ2-1; CDR3aa: CASSSARWRGVYNEQFF; CDR3nt: TGCGCCAGCAGCTCGGCAAGGTGGCGGGGCGTCTACAATGAGCAGTTCTTC
v_gene: TRBV5-1; d_gene: TRBD2; abundance: NA; j_gene: TRBJ2-3; CDR3aa: CASSLRGGTASPWWYF; CDR3nt: TGCGCCAGCAGCCTCCGGGGGGGGACCGCCTCGCCGTGGTGGTATTTT
v_gene: TRBV27; d_gene: NA; abundance: few; j_gene: TRBJ2-1; CDR3aa: CASSFHSGSENEQFF; CDR3nt: TGTGCCAGCAGTTTTCACAGTGGCTCGGAGAATGAGCAGTTCTTC
v_gene: TRBV6-5; d_gene: TRBD1; abundance: many; j_gene: TRBJ2-7; CDR3aa: CASSYSKWTGYEQYF; CDR3nt: TGTGCCAGCAGTTACTCGAAGTGGACAGGGTACGAGCAGTACTTC
v_gene: TRBV29-1; d_gene: NA; abundance: many; j_gene: TRBJ2-2; CDR3aa: CSVARDHLTGELFF; CDR3nt: TGCAGCGTTGCACGGGACCATCTAACCGGGGAGCTGTTTTTT
v_gene: TRBV18; d_gene: TRBD1; abundance: many; j_gene: TRBJ2-7; CDR3aa: CASSPTGGEQYF; CDR3nt: TGTGCCAGCAGTCCCACAGGGGGCGAGCAGTACTTC
v_gene: TRBV20-1; d_gene: NA; abundance: few; j_gene: TRBJ2-1; CDR3aa: CSAAGQLSYNEQFF; CDR3nt: TGCAGTGCTGCGGGACAGCTCTCCTACAATGAGCAGTTCTTC
v_gene: TRBV5-5; d_gene: NA; abundance: few; j_gene: TRBJ2-1; CDR3aa: CASSLFRANEQFF; CDR3nt: TGTGCCAGCAGCTTGTTTAGAGCGAATGAGCAGTTCTTC
v_gene: TRBV20-1; d_gene: NA; abundance: NA; j_gene: TRBJ2-7; CDR3aa: CSVTGDYEQYF; CDR3nt: TGCAGTGTGACGGGCGACTACGAGCAGTACTTC
v_gene: TRBV3-1; d_gene: TRBD1; abundance: NA; j_gene: TRBJ1-2; CDR3aa: CASSGQGRSTIGYTF; CDR3nt: TGTGCCAGCAGCGGACAGGGGCGATCTACTATCGGCTACACCTTC
v_gene: TRBV19; d_gene: NA; abundance: few; j_gene: TRBJ2-5; CDR3aa: CASSRRKEETQYF; CDR3nt: TGTGCCAGTAGTCGGAGGAAGGAAGAGACCCAGTACTTC
v_gene: TRBV7-9; d_gene: TRBD1; abundance: many; j_gene: TRBJ1-5; CDR3aa: CASSPGQNRDSNQPQHF; CDR3nt: TGTGCCAGCAGCCCGGGACAGAACCGTGATAGCAATCAGCCCCAGCATTTT
v_gene: TRBV5-1; d_gene: TRBD1; abundance: NA; j_gene: TRBJ2-7; CDR3aa: CASSGTGQGAVAYEQYF; CDR3nt: TGCGCCAGCAGCGGGACAGGACAGGGGGCTGTCGCCTACGAGCAGTACTTC
v_gene: TRBV7-3; d_gene: NA; abundance: few; j_gene: TRBJ2-1; CDR3aa: CASSLGTGLNEQFF; CDR3nt: TGTGCCAGCAGCTTAGGTACAGGGCTCAATGAGCAGTTCTTC
v_gene: TRBV28; d_gene: NA; abundance: few; j_gene: TRBJ1-5; CDR3aa: CASNVENQPQHF; CDR3nt: TGTGCCAGCAACGTCGAAAATCAGCCCCAGCATTTT
v_gene: TRBV5-1; d_gene: TRBD2; abundance: NA; j_gene: TRBJ2-1; CDR3aa: CASSPGLAGARNEQFF; CDR3nt: TGCGCCAGCAGCCCAGGACTAGCGGGAGCCCGTAATGAGCAGTTCTTC
v_gene: TRBV24-1; d_gene: TRBD2; abundance: few; j_gene: TRBJ2-1; CDR3aa: CATSEAGVGNEQFF; CDR3nt: TGTGCCACCAGTGAAGCGGGAGTGGGCAATGAGCAGTTCTTC
v_gene: TRBV5-8; d_gene: NA; abundance: NA; j_gene: TRBJ2-4; CDR3aa: CASSLGILAKNIQYF; CDR3nt: TGTGCCAGCAGCTTGGGGATACTAGCCAAAAACATTCAGTACTTC
v_gene: TRBV5-1; d_gene: NA; abundance: NA; j_gene: TRBJ2-5; CDR3aa: CASSSWVQETQYF; CDR3nt: TGCGCCAGCAGCTCATGGGTTCAAGAGACCCAGTACTTC
v_gene: TRBV3-1; d_gene: TRBD2; abundance: NA; j_gene: TRBJ2-7; CDR3aa: CASSLGLAGGRPHEQYF; CDR3nt: TGTGCCAGCAGCCTTGGACTAGCGGGAGGCCGCCCCCACGAGCAGTACTTC
v_gene: TRBV5-1; d_gene: NA; abundance: NA; j_gene: TRBJ1-1; CDR3aa: CASYDYRGTEAFF; CDR3nt: TGCGCCAGCTATGATTACCGGGGGACTGAAGCTTTCTTT
v_gene: TRBV5-1; d_gene: NA; abundance: once; j_gene: TRBJ2-7; CDR3aa: CASSWTANSYEQYF; CDR3nt: TGCGCCAGCAGCTGGACAGCTAATTCCTACGAGCAGTACTTC
v_gene: TRBV4-1; d_gene: TRBD1; abundance: NA; j_gene: TRBJ1-2; CDR3aa: CASSQVWTGYVGDYGYTF; CDR3nt: TGCGCCAGCAGCCAAGTTTGGACAGGGTACGTTGGAGACTATGGCTACACCTTC
v_gene: TRBV12-3/TRBV12-4; d_gene: TRBD2; abundance: few; j_gene: TRBJ2-3; CDR3aa: CASRAGTSGFDTQYF; CDR3nt: TGTGCCAGCAGGGCGGGGACTAGCGGGTTCGATACGCAGTATTTT
v_gene: TRBV3-1; d_gene: TRBD1; abundance: NA; j_gene: TRBJ1-2; CDR3aa: CASSQTGQGSGYTF; CDR3nt: TGTGCCAGCAGCCAAACAGGACAGGGGAGTGGCTACACCTTC